The rows below give T cell receptor beta chains drawn from one sample of a study of chemoradiotherapy in HPV16-positive cancers. Clones were sequenced by immunoSEQ multiplex PCR, and TCRdb holds only the in-frame ones, with some missing. The sample comprises approximately 7,200 clones, roughly 73% of which are singletons, and more than 15% rests with the top ten. Sampling was conducted from a patient who underwent chemoradiotherapy. The receptors stem from a human donor with HPV-associated anogenital cancer. CDR3s include the opening cysteine and the closing phenylalanine or tryptophan. D genes are given only for firm matches. Clone size is shown for a subset of rows, as once, few, many or a class of expanded clone.

size,D,V,J,DNA,CDR3
few,-,TRBV6-1,TRBJ1-5,TGTGCCAGCAGTAAAGGGACCCAGCCCCAGCATTTT,CASSKGTQPQHF
-,-,TRBV28,TRBJ1-2,TGTGCCAGCTCAATGAATAACTATGGCTACACCTTC,CASSMNNYGYTF
-,TRBD1,TRBV18,TRBJ2-3,TGTGCCAGCTCACCTTCGTCCCGGGACAGGGGAGATACGCAGTATTTT,CASSPSSRDRGDTQYF
few,-,TRBV6-6,TRBJ1-3,TGTGCCAGCGGGGACCCTGACAGAACCCAAAACACCATATATTTT,CASGDPDRTQNTIYF
-,TRBD1,TRBV10-3,TRBJ2-7,TGTGCCATCTCAAGACAGGGGAGCGCCTACGAGCAGTACTTC,CAISRQGSAYEQYF
-,-,TRBV30,TRBJ1-6,TGTGCCTGGGCAGGGGCGGGTGGACGTTCACCCCTCCACTTT,CAWAGAGGRSPLHF
-,TRBD2,TRBV6-1,TRBJ2-1,TGTGCCAGCAGCCCTAGGCGTCCGGGAGGTAATGAGCAGTTCTTC,CASSPRRPGGNEQFF
-,TRBD2,TRBV4-1,TRBJ2-1,TGCGCCAGCAGCCAAGTTTTAGCGGGGGCCGAATCTACGTACAATGAGCAGTTCTTC,CASSQVLAGAESTYNEQFF
-,-,TRBV10-3,TRBJ2-7,TGTGCCATCAGCCAGGTCAGGGGGGGGGTATACGAGCAGTACTTC,CAISQVRGGVYEQYF
once,TRBD2,TRBV11-2,TRBJ2-1,TGTGCCAGCAGCTTAGGGCTAGCGGGGGTCATTGAGCAGTTCTTC,CASSLGLAGVIEQFF
-,-,TRBV9,TRBJ1-3,TGTGCCAGCAGCGTAGCTGAGCGAGGGAGAAACACCATATATTTT,CASSVAERGRNTIYF
once,-,TRBV11-3,TRBJ2-5,TGTGCCGGTGGACCCAATTTGGAGACCCAGTACTTC,CAGGPNLETQYF
-,-,TRBV30,TRBJ1-4,TGTGCCTGGAGTTTGATGGAGGGGGAAAAACTGTTTTTT,CAWSLMEGEKLFF
-,-,TRBV11-3,TRBJ2-3,TGTGCCAGCAGCTTAGGGACGTTTCTAGATACGCAGTATTTT,CASSLGTFLDTQYF
-,-,TRBV2,TRBJ2-7,TGTGCCAGCAGTGTACGCGAGGAGCAGTACTTC,CASSVREEQYF
-,-,TRBV5-4,TRBJ1-1,TGTGCCAGCAGCCAGGAGGCCGGGGCACCCTACACTGAAGCTTTCTTT,CASSQEAGAPYTEAFF
once,-,TRBV27,TRBJ1-6,TGTGCCAGCAAAACAGGGAGATCAAGCTCCTATAATTCACCCCTCCACTTT,CASKTGRSSSYNSPLHF
-,TRBD2,TRBV28,TRBJ2-3,TGTGCCAGCAGTTTTCGGGGCGGGGGGACTACAGATACGCAGTATTTT,CASSFRGGGTTDTQYF
once,TRBD1,TRBV10-3,TRBJ2-7,TGTGCCATCCATCCCGGGACAGCAACCTACGAGCAGTACTTC,CAIHPGTATYEQYF
-,-,TRBV6-5,TRBJ2-2,TGTGCCAGCAGACCCGGCGTGGGCGGGGAGCTGTTTTTT,CASRPGVGGELFF
-,-,TRBV6-5,TRBJ2-5,TGTGCCAGCAGTTACTCGACGGGTTCGGAGACCCAGTACTTC,CASSYSTGSETQYF
-,TRBD2,TRBV5-4,TRBJ2-5,TGTGCCAGCAGCTTGTCTTCTGCGGGGGGCCAAGAGACCCAGTACTTC,CASSLSSAGGQETQYF
-,-,TRBV2,TRBJ2-4,TGTGCCAGCAGTGAAGCGCTTGGTGAAAACATTCAGTACTTC,CASSEALGENIQYF
few,-,TRBV6-5,TRBJ2-3,TGTGCCAGCAGACGCTCGGGGGCGGAGGATACGCAGTATTTT,CASRRSGAEDTQYF
-,TRBD2,TRBV5-6,TRBJ2-1,TGTGCCAGCAGCTTGGAGACTAGCGGGACGTACAATGAGCAGTTCTTC,CASSLETSGTYNEQFF
few,-,TRBV19,TRBJ1-5,TGTGCCAGTAACGTTGACAGATGGAATCAGCCCCAGCATTTT,CASNVDRWNQPQHF
-,-,TRBV5-8,TRBJ2-1,TGTGCCAGCAGCCCTGACAATGAGCAGTTCTTC,CASSPDNEQFF
-,TRBD1,TRBV29-1,TRBJ1-2,TGCAGCGGACAGGGGGCGAACTATGGCTACACCTTC,CSGQGANYGYTF
-,TRBD1,TRBV9,TRBJ1-6,TGTGCCAGCAACCAGGGGGCCTTTAATTCACCCCTCCACTTT,CASNQGAFNSPLHF
-,TRBD1,TRBV2,TRBJ1-1,TGTGCCAGCAGTGGTGTTACAGGGGACACTGAAGCTTTCTTT,CASSGVTGDTEAFF
-,-,TRBV14,TRBJ1-3,TGTGCCAGCAGCCAAGCCCTGGGGCGCGCGTCCGGAAACACCATATATTTT,CASSQALGRASGNTIYF